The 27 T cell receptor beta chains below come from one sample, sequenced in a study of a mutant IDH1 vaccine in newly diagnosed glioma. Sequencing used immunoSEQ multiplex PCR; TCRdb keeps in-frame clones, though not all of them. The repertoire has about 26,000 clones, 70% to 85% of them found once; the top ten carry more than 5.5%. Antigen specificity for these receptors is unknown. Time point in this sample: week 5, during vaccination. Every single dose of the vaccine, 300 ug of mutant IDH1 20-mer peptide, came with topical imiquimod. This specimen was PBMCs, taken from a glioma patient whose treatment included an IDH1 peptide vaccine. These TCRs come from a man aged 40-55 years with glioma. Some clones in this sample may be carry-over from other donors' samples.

CDR3 residues: CASSDRQQETQYF. CDR3 DNA: TGCGCCAGCAGCGACCGACAGCAAGAGACCCAGTACTTC. The rearrangement uses TRBV5-1 and TRBJ2-5; perhaps TRBD1 as D (5 bases). Looked up from germline, CDR1 is SGHRS and CDR2 is YFSETQ. The CDR3 consists of 13 residues. V lost 4 bases to trimming and J lost 2 bases, with 9 bases between them. Drawing the rest from reference TRBV5-1 and TRBJ2-5, the complete variable domain is KAGVTQTPRYLIKTRGQQVTLSCSPISGHRSVSWYQQTPGQGLQFLFEYFSETQRNKGNFPGRFSGRQFSNSRSEMNVSTLELGDSALYLCASSDRQQETQYFGPGTRLLVL.

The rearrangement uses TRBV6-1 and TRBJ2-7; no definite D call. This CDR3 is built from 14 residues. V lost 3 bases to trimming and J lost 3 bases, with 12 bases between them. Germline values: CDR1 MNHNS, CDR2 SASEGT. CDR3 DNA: TGTGCCAGCAGTGATCCCTTTACCCGCTACGAGCAGTACTTC. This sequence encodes CASSDPFTRYEQYF.

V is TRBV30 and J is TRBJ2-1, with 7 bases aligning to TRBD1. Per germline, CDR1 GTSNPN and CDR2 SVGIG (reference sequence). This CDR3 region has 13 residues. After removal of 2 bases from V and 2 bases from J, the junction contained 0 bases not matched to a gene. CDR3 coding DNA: TGTGCCTGGAGTCAGGGGGCCTACAATGAGCAGTTCTTC. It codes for CAWSQGAYNEQFF.

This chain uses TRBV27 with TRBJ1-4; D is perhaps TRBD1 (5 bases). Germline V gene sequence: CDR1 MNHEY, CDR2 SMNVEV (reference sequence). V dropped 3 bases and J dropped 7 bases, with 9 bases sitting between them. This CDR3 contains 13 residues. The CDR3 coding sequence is TGTGCCAGCAGTTTGTGGGGCGGTGAAAAACTGTTTTTT. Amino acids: CASSLWGGEKLFF.

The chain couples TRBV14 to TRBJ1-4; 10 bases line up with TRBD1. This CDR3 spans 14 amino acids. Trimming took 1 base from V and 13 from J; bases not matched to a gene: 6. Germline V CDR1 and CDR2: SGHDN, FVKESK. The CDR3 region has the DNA TGTGCCAGCAGCCAAGGATTTGGGGACAGGGGACTGTTTTTT. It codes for CASSQGFGDRGLFF.

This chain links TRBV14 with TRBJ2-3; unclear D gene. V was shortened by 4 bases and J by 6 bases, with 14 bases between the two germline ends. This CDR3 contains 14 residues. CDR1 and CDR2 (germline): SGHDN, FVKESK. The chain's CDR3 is CASSPDRNWDTQYF. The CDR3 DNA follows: TGTGCCAGCAGCCCTGATCGCAACTGGGATACGCAGTATTTT.

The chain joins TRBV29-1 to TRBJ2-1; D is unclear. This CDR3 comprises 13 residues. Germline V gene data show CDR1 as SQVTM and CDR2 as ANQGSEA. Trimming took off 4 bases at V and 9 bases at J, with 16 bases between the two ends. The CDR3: CSVVNLGAIEQFF. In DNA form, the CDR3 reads TGCAGCGTTGTAAATTTGGGTGCTATTGAGCAGTTCTTC.

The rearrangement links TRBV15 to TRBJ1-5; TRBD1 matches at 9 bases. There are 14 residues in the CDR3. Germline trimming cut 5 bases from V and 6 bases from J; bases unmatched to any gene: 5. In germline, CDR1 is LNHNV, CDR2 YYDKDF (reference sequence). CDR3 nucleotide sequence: TGTGCCACCAGCGGGACAGGGTCTCGTCAGCCCCAGCATTTT. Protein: CATSGTGSRQPQHF.

CDR3 sequence (DNA): TGTGCCAGCGGGACAGGGACAGGGGTGTACCATGGCTACACCTTC. Translation: CASGTGTGVYHGYTF. The chain has TRBV5-6 and TRBJ1-2, with 10 bases that match TRBD1. V lost 7 bases, J lost 6 bases, and 12 bases stayed unmatched. The germline V gene encodes CDR1 SGHDT and CDR2 YYEEEE. The CDR3 consists of 15 residues.

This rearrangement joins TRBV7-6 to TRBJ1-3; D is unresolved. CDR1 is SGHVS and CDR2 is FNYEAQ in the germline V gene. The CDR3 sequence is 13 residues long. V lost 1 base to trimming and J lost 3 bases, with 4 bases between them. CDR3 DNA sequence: TGTGCCAGCAGCTTAGGGTATGGAAACACCATATATTTT. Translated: CASSLGYGNTIYF.

The CDR3 DNA follows: TGCGCCAGCAGCCAAGATTCAAATCCGGGGGGGAACTACGAGCAGTACTTC. Protein product: CASSQDSNPGGNYEQYF. The V and J genes are TRBV4-1 and TRBJ2-7; TRBD2 aligns across 8 bases. J was trimmed by 3 bases and V by 0 bases; bases with no gene match: 10. Germline CDR1 MGHRA, CDR2 YSYEKL. The CDR3 is made up of 17 amino acids.

DNA of the CDR3: TGCGCCAGCAGTGAATACACTAGCGGGGGTATCGGCTACGAGCAGTACTTC. It codes for CASSEYTSGGIGYEQYF. V is TRBV10-1 and J is TRBJ2-7, with 11 bases aligning to TRBD2. Germline CDR1 and CDR2: WNHNN and SYGVQD (reference sequence). The V gene end was trimmed by 3 bases and the J gene end by 3 bases; junction bases not matched to a gene: 10. The CDR3 contains 17 residues.

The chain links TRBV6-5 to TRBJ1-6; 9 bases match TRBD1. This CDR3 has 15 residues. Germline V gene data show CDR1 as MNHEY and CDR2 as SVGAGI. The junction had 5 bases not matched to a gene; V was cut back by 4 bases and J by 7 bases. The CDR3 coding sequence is TGTGCCAGCAGTTTAAGGGACAGGGTAAATTCACCCCTCCACTTT. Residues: CASSLRDRVNSPLHF.

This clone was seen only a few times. The CDR3 region has the DNA TGCGCCAGCAGCTTCGAGGCAGGGAGGTTCGGTGGCTACACCTTC. Its protein is CASSFEAGRFGGYTF. V is TRBV5-1 and J is TRBJ1-2; a weak D match, TRBD1 (5 bases). Trimming pared 2 bases from V and 7 bases from J, leaving 18 bases between. Germline-derived CDR1 and CDR2 are SGHRS and YFSETQ. The CDR3 is 15 amino acids.

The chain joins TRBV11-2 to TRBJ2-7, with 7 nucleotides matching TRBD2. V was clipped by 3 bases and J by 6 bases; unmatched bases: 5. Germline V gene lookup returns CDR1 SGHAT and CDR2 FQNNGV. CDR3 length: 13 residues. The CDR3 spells CASSFSGEGEQYF. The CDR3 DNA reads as TGTGCCAGCAGCTTCTCCGGGGAGGGCGAGCAGTACTTC.

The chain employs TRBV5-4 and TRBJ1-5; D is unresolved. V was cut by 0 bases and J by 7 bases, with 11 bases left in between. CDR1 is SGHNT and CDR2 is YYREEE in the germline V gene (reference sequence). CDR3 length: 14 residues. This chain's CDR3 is CASSLGSSGQPQHF. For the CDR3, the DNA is TGTGCCAGCAGCTTGGGGTCTAGCGGACAGCCCCAGCATTTT.

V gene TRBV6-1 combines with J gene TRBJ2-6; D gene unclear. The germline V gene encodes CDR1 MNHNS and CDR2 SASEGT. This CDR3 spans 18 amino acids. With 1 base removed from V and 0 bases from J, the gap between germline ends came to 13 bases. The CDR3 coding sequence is TGTGCCAGCAGTGAAGGTCTCCCCGGGTTCTCTGGGGCCAACGTCCTGACTTTC. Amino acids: CASSEGLPGFSGANVLTF.

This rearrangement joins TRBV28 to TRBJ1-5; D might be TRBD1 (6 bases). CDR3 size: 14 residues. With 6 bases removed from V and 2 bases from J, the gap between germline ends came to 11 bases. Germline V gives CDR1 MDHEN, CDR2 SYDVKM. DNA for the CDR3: TGTGCCAGCAGGAACAGGGTTGGCAATCAGCCCCAGCATTTT. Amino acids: CASRNRVGNQPQHF.

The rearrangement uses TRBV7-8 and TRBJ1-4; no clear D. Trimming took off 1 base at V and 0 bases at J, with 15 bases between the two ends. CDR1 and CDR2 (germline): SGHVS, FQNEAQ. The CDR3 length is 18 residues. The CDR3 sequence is CASSLVRGATATNEKLFF. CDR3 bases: TGTGCCAGCAGCTTAGTTCGGGGTGCCACTGCAACTAATGAAAAACTGTTTTTT.

Here the CDR3 reads CATSRDLPGQYLTDTQYF. CDR3 DNA: TGTGCCACCAGCAGAGATCTACCGGGGCAATACCTCACAGATACGCAGTATTTT. V and J are TRBV15 and TRBJ2-3; D assignment may be TRBD1 or TRBD2 (5 bases each). Germline-derived CDR1 and CDR2 are LNHNV and YYDKDF (reference sequence). The length of the CDR3 is 18 residues. Trimming pared 0 bases from V and 2 bases from J, leaving 18 bases between.

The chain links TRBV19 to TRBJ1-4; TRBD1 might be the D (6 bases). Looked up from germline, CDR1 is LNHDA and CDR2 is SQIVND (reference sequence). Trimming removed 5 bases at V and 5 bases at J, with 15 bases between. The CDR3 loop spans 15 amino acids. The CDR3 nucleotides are TGTGCCAGTAGTTTTCAGGACAGAGCAAATGAAAAACTGTTTTTT. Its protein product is CASSFQDRANEKLFF.

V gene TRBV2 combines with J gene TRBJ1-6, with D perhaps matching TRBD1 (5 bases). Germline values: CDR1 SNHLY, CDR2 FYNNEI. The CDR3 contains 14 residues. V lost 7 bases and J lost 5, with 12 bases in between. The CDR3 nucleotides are TGTGCCAGCACCCTGGGACGGAATAATTCACCCCTCCACTTT. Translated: CASTLGRNNSPLHF.

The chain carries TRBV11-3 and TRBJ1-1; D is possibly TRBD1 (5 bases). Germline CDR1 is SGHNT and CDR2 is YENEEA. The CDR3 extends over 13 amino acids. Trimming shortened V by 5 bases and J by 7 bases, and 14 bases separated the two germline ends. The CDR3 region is CASSAGTDLEAFF. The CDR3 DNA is TGTGCCAGCAGCGCTGGGACGGACCTTGAAGCTTTCTTT.

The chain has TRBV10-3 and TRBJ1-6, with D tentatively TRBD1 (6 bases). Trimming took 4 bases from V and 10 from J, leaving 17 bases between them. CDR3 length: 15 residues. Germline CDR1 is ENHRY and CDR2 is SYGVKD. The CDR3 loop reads CAISADRESDSPLHF. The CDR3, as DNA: TGTGCCATCAGTGCGGACAGAGAATCGGACTCACCCCTCCACTTT.

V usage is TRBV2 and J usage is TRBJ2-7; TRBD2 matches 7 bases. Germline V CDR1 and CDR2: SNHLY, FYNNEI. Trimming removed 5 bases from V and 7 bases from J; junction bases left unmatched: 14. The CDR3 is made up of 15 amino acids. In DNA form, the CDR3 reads TGTGCCAGCAGTAGCCCCTGGGGGGGTGGATCGGAGCAGTACTTC. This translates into CASSSPWGGGSEQYF.

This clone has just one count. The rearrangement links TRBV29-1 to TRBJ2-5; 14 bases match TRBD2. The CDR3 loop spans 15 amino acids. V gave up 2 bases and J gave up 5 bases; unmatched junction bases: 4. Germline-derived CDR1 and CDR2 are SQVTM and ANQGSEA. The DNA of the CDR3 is TGCAGCGTTGAACGACTAGCGGGGGGGCAGGAGACCCAGTACTTC. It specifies CSVERLAGGQETQYF.

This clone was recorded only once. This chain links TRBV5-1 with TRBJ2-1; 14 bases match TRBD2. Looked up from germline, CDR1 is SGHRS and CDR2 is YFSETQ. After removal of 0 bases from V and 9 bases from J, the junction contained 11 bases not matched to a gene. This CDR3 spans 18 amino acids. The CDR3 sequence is CASSLALTSGGASSEQFF. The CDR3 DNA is TGCGCCAGCAGCTTGGCACTGACTAGCGGGGGGGCTAGCTCTGAGCAGTTCTTC.